This TCR beta chain was sequenced for a study of cytomegalovirus exposure and HLA in healthy donors. On the study more broadly: In a later analysis, the roughly 110 validation repertoires were reported to have used the same platform as the roughly 670 first-cohort repertoires.

Here immunoSEQ multiplex PCR was the method, and the copy in TCRdb shows in-frame clones only, minus some. This sample has about 170,000 clones, with 86% found just once. The clonotype comes from a young woman in good health and CMV-seronegative. Sequences were obtained from PBMCs.

In DNA form, the CDR3 reads TGTGCCAGCAGCCCTCCCTTAGGAGACGACACTGAAGCTTTCTTT. It translates to CASSPPLGDDTEAFF. The gene calls are TRBV5-4 and TRBJ1-1; D is ambiguous. Trimming shortened V by 4 bases and J by 3 bases, and 16 bases separated the two germline ends. The CDR3 totals 15 residues. Germline V gives CDR1 SGHNT, CDR2 YYREEE (reference sequence).